The clone carrying this T cell receptor (beta chain) turned up a few times. Its antigen is still unknown. Time point denoted: blood 2 weeks post-SBRT. This sample's treatment: 15 Gy SBRT to primary tumor, nephrectomy 4 weeks later. This renal cell carcinoma was of the clear cell type. This CDR3 spans 14 amino acids. Trimming took 6 bases from V and 0 from J, leaving 10 bases between them. Germline V gives CDR1 MNHNS, CDR2 SASEGT. Clones were sequenced by immunoSEQ multiplex PCR, and TCRdb holds only the in-frame ones, with some missing. The data show around 60,000 clones, roughly 79% seen once. These data originate in a study of radiation and T cells in renal cell carcinoma. Regarding the study as a whole: Top tumor clonotypes rose in blood 2 weeks post-radiation, then contracted.

The TCR sequence derives from a man aged 55 to 69 with renal cell carcinoma. Here the sequenced sample was blood, taken from a patient whose treatment included radiotherapy and nephrectomy. This sequence joins TRBV6-1 and TRBJ2-3; D is unresolved. CDR3 bases: TGTGCCAGCAGCTTGGCGGAAAGCACAGATACGCAGTATTTT. Its protein product is CASSLAESTDTQYF.